The 25 T cell receptor beta chains given below trace back to one sample, sequenced in a study of T-cell reconstitution after alpha-beta-depleted transplantation in children. This sample's TCRbeta library carried unique molecular identifier barcodes. One entry per CDR3 protein, called by TCRdb with MiXCR from the PCR reads. The sample yields around 270,000 distinct CDR3 sequences, 10% seen once. Here the sequenced sample was PBMCs, taken before TCRalphabeta/CD19-depleted stem cell transplant. The receptors stem from a boy under two years old with acute myeloid leukemia, due to receive a stem cell transplant.

This clonotype came up a few times. This chain connects TRBV7-2 to TRBJ2-3, with TRBD2 matching 10 bases. J gave up 2 bases and V 6 bases, and 5 bases lay outside the gene matches. The CDR3 has 15 amino acids. CDR1 and CDR2 (germline): SGHTA, FQGNSA. The CDR3 DNA reads TGTGCCAGCAGTCCCGGACTAGCGGCCACAGATACGCAGTATTTT. Protein product: CASSPGLAATDTQYF.

The V gene is TRBV7-2, the J gene TRBJ2-3; D gene unclear. Trimming cost V 7 bases and J 7 bases, with 18 bases left between them. The CDR3 runs 14 residues. Germline V lookup: CDR1 SGHTA, CDR2 FQGNSA. The CDR3 sequence is CASTSLPVGNTQYF. CDR3 in DNA: TGTGCCAGCACCTCTCTTCCCGTAGGAAATACGCAGTATTTT.

This clonotype has a count of ten or more. This chain connects TRBV12-3 or TRBV12-4 to TRBJ2-3; a possible D gene is TRBD1 (5 bases). The V end was cut by 5 bases, the J end by 2 bases, with 11 bases between. This CDR3 spans 14 amino acids. The CDR3 spells CASSPTVLTDTQYF. The CDR3 DNA reads TGTGCCAGCAGTCCGACAGTACTCACAGATACGCAGTATTTT.

This clonotype was counted at least ten times. This chain uses TRBV18 with TRBJ2-1; tentative D call: TRBD1 (5 bases). The germline V and J ends were trimmed by 2 bases and 2 bases, with 13 bases remaining between them. Germline assignment: CDR1 KGHSH and CDR2 LQKENI. This CDR3 is 16 amino acids long. The CDR3 here is CASSPFKDITYNEQFF. CDR3 coding DNA: TGTGCCAGCTCACCATTTAAGGACATTACCTACAATGAGCAGTTCTTC.

This clonotype was counted at least ten times. V gene TRBV25-1 combines with J gene TRBJ2-1; D is unclear. Germline assignment: CDR1 MGHDK and CDR2 SYGVNS. The V end was cut by 4 bases, the J end by 3 bases, with 13 bases between. There are 15 residues in the CDR3. CDR3 DNA: TGTGCCAGCAGTGCAAGCTGGACCGTCTACAATGAGCAGTTCTTC. It is translated as CASSASWTVYNEQFF.

CDR3 DNA: TGTGCCAGCAGTTACAGGGGGCGCGGAGAGACCCAGTACTTC. Amino acids: CASSYRGRGETQYF. V usage is TRBV7-7 and J usage is TRBJ2-5; 9 bases map to TRBD1. The CDR3 runs to 14 residues. Unmatched junction bases numbered 6, after V lost 6 bases and J lost 4 bases. The germline CDR1 and CDR2 sequences are SSHAT and FNYEAQ (reference sequence). Drawing the rest from reference TRBV7-7 and TRBJ2-5, the complete variable domain is GAGVSQSPRYKVTKRGQDVTLRCDPISSHATLYWYQQALGQGPEFLTYFNYEAQPDKSGLPSDRFSAERPEGSISTLTIQRTEQRDSAMYRCASSYRGRGETQYFGPGTRLLVL.

This clonotype appeared many times. The chain has TRBV9 and TRBJ2-1, with TRBD2 matching 7 bases. With 0 bases clipped from V and 7 bases from J, the junction kept 10 bases outside the gene matches. This CDR3 has 16 amino acids. The germline gives CDR1 SGDLS, CDR2 YYNGEE. The DNA for the CDR3 is TGTGCCAGCAGCGTAGCTAGGTGGGAGGGCCGAAATGAGCAGTTCTTC. As protein: CASSVARWEGRNEQFF.

This clonotype was picked up many times. The chain carries TRBV6-5 and TRBJ2-2; D gene unclear. This CDR3 has 15 amino acids. Germline V gives CDR1 MNHEY, CDR2 SVGAGI. The V end lost 6 bases, the J end lost 2 bases, and 13 bases lay between the germline ends. The CDR3 region is CASSSRIFNTGELFF. As DNA, the CDR3 is TGTGCCAGCAGCTCAAGGATTTTTAACACCGGGGAGCTGTTTTTT.

This clonotype showed up many times. CDR3 protein: CASSLIPGGLYEQYF. The CDR3 DNA reads TGTGCCAGCAGTTTAATACCGGGGGGACTCTACGAGCAGTACTTC. This chain joins TRBV12-3 or TRBV12-4 and TRBJ2-7; 7 nucleotides line up with TRBD2. The junction had 7 bases not matched to a gene; V was cut back by 2 bases and J by 3 bases. The CDR3 is made up of 15 amino acids.

This clonotype was picked up a small number of times. V and J are TRBV28 and TRBJ2-5, with a tentative D call TRBD2 (6 bases). In germline, CDR1 is MDHEN, CDR2 SYDVKM. The CDR3 runs to 13 residues. With 9 bases removed from V and 5 bases from J, the gap between germline ends came to 16 bases. In DNA form, the CDR3 reads TGTGCCAGTCGACAGCGCCGGGGGGAGACCCAGTACTTC. As protein: CASRQRRGETQYF.

This clonotype was seen ten or more times. The chain joins TRBV7-3 to TRBJ2-3, with TRBD2 identical over 9 bases. CDR1 SGHTA and CDR2 FQGTGA come from the germline V gene. V was pared by 2 bases and J by 0 bases, with 6 bases of the junction left unmatched. The CDR3 consists of 17 residues. Written as DNA, the CDR3 is TGTGCCAGCAGCTTATCCGGACTAGCGCTTAGCACAGATACGCAGTATTTT. Translated: CASSLSGLALSTDTQYF.

This clonotype has at least ten counts. The chain joins TRBV9 to TRBJ2-1, with D possibly matching TRBD1 (6 bases). The CDR3 loop spans 15 amino acids. Germline CDR1 reads SGDLS; CDR2 reads YYNGEE. Trimming removed 0 bases from V and 8 bases from J, with 15 bases in between. In DNA, the CDR3 is TGTGCCAGCAGCGTAGGTCCCCGGGACACCGATGAGCAGTTCTTC. Protein product: CASSVGPRDTDEQFF.

This clonotype came up a few times. The chain couples TRBV15 to TRBJ2-7; TRBD2 aligns across 9 bases. This CDR3 is 16 amino acids long. The ends lost 4 bases at V and 4 bases at J; junction bases unmatched: 11. The V gene's germline CDR1 is LNHNV and CDR2 YYDKDF (reference sequence). CDR3 nucleotides: TGTGCCACCAGCATATCGACTAGCGGATTTAAGTACGAGCAGTACTTC. Amino acids: CATSISTSGFKYEQYF.

This clonotype has a count of ten or more. The rearrangement links TRBV5-1 to TRBJ1-1; no clear D gene. Per the germline V gene, CDR1 is SGHRS and CDR2 is YFSETQ. CDR3 length: 17 residues. Trimming cost V 0 bases and J 1 base, with 16 bases left between them. The CDR3 bases are TGCGCCAGCAGCTTGGAGGTTTCGGGAGGGTGGAACACTGAAGCTTTCTTT. Translating it yields CASSLEVSGGWNTEAFF.

This clonotype occurred a few times. The rearrangement joins TRBV18 to TRBJ2-1, with D maybe TRBD1 (5 bases). CDR3 length equals 13 residues. Germline V gene sequence: CDR1 KGHSH, CDR2 LQKENI. Trimming pared 3 bases from V and 4 bases from J, leaving 7 bases between. CDR3 sequence: CASSPTEYNEQFF. The CDR3 DNA is TGTGCCAGCTCACCGACAGAATACAATGAGCAGTTCTTC.

This clonotype was seen a few times. This chain links TRBV7-2 with TRBJ2-7; TRBD2 matches at 8 bases. V lost 6 bases, J lost 2 bases, and 9 bases stayed unmatched. This CDR3 contains 15 residues. Looked up from germline, CDR1 is SGHTA and CDR2 is FQGNSA. CDR3 DNA: TGTGCCAGCAGTCTTCGGGGACTAGGGCCCTACGAGCAGTACTTC. Its translation is CASSLRGLGPYEQYF.

The table lists this clonotype with many counts. The V and J genes are TRBV7-9 and TRBJ2-3; D possibly corresponds to TRBD1 (6 bases). V dropped 5 bases and J dropped 0 bases, with 15 bases sitting between them. In germline, CDR1 is SEHNR, CDR2 FQNEAQ (reference sequence). CDR3 size: 16 residues. CDR3: CASSARDRHSTDTQYF. The CDR3 DNA is TGTGCCAGCAGCGCCAGAGACAGGCATAGCACAGATACGCAGTATTTT.

The chain has TRBV11-3 and TRBJ1-2; D not certain. This CDR3 has 13 residues. V lost 2 bases to trimming and J lost 6 bases, with 10 bases between them. Germline V gives CDR1 SGHNT, CDR2 YENEEA. CDR3 amino acids: CASSLRSLDGYTF. DNA of the CDR3: TGTGCCAGCAGCTTAAGGTCCTTGGATGGCTACACCTTC.

The J gene is TRBJ2-1, the V gene TRBV11-2; D unclear. Trimming pared 0 bases from V and 4 bases from J, leaving 10 bases between. The germline gives CDR1 SGHAT, CDR2 FQNNGV. The CDR3 covers 15 residues. For the CDR3, the DNA is TGTGCCAGCAGCTTAGAGCCGGGCTTGTACAATGAGCAGTTCTTC. Translation gives CASSLEPGLYNEQFF.

The J gene is TRBJ2-3, the V gene TRBV4-2; the D is unclear. Per germline, CDR1 LGHNA and CDR2 YNFKEQ. V was pared by 1 base and J by 4 bases, with 9 bases between. The CDR3 is made up of 14 amino acids. DNA of the CDR3: TGTGCCAGCAGCCAAGTTCAGGCTGCAGATACGCAGTATTTT. Translating gives CASSQVQAADTQYF.

The sample holds many counts of this clonotype. The CDR3 spells CASSPDSGSRFETQYF. The CDR3 DNA follows: TGTGCCAGCAGCCCCGATAGCGGGAGTAGATTTGAGACCCAGTACTTC. The V and J genes are TRBV5-6 and TRBJ2-5, with 9 positions matching TRBD2. Germline loops: CDR1 SGHDT, CDR2 YYEEEE. This CDR3 comprises 16 residues. V lost 4 bases to trimming and J lost 5 bases; unmatched junction nucleotides: 12.

This clonotype was seen ten or more times. V is TRBV7-9 and J is TRBJ1-1; D gene ambiguous. The germline V gene encodes CDR1 SEHNR and CDR2 FQNEAQ (reference sequence). Deletions cut 4 bases from V and 2 bases from J, with 8 bases between. The CDR3 has 13 amino acids. CDR3 bases: TGTGCCAGCAGCTCGAACAGCAACACTGAAGCTTTCTTT. It specifies CASSSNSNTEAFF. Looking up the rest from reference TRBV7-9 and TRBJ1-1 gives the full variable domain: DTGVSQNPRHKITKRGQNVTFRCDPISEHNRLYWYRQTLGQGPEFLTYFQNEAQLEKSRLLSDRFSAERPKGSFSTLEIQRTEQGDSAMYLCASSSNSNTEAFFGQGTRLTVV.

This clonotype showed up just a few times. The gene calls are TRBV5-6 and TRBJ2-1, with 7 positions matching TRBD2. Germline V gene lookup returns CDR1 SGHDT and CDR2 YYEEEE. Trimming cost V 0 bases and J 6 bases; bases outside gene matches: 12. This CDR3 contains 17 residues. CDR3 amino acids: CASSLDGAGALGNEQFF. In DNA form, the CDR3 reads TGTGCCAGCAGCTTGGATGGGGCGGGAGCCCTCGGCAATGAGCAGTTCTTC. The full variable domain, completed using reference TRBV5-6 and TRBJ2-1, is DAGVTQSPTHLIKTRGQQVTLRCSPKSGHDTVSWYQQALGQGPQFIFQYYEEEERQRGNFPDRFSGHQFPNYSSELNVNALLLGDSALYLCASSLDGAGALGNEQFFGPGTRLTVL.

There are many counts of this clonotype. The chain recombines TRBV10-2 with TRBJ2-7; 7 positions match TRBD2. The V and J ends lost 4 bases and 2 bases, in that order; junction bases with no gene match: 5. Looked up from germline, CDR1 is WSHSY and CDR2 is SAAADI. This CDR3 spans 14 amino acids. CDR3 region: CASSGWGGAYEQYF. CDR3 nucleotides: TGCGCCAGCAGTGGATGGGGGGGGGCCTACGAGCAGTACTTC.

This clonotype has a count of ten or more. The CDR3: CASSFPGQKQYF. CDR3 in DNA: TGTGCCAGCAGTTTTCCGGGACAGAAGCAGTACTTC. The chain links TRBV12-3 or TRBV12-4 to TRBJ2-7, with TRBD1 matching over 7 bases. V was clipped by 3 bases and J by 8 bases; unmatched bases: 4. The CDR3 totals 12 residues.